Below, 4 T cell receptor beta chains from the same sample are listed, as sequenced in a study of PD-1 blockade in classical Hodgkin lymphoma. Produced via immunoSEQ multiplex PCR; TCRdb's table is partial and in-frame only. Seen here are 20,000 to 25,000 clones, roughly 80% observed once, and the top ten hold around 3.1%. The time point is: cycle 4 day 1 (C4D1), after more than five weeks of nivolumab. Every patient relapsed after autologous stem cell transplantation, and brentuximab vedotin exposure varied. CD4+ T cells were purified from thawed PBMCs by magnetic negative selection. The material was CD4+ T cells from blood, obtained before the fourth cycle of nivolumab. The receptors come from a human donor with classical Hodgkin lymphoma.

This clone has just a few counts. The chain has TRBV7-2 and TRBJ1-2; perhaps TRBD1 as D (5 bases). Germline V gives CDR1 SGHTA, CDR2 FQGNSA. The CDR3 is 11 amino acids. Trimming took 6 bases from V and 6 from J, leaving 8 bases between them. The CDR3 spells CASSPGHGYTF. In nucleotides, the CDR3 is TGTGCCAGCAGTCCGGGGCATGGCTACACCTTC.

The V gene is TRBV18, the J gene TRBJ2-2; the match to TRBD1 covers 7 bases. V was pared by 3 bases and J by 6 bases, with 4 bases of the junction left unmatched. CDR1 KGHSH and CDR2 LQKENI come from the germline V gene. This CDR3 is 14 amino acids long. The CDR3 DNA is TGTGCCAGCTCACCGCTACAGGGGTCCGGGGAGCTGTTTTTT. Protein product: CASSPLQGSGELFF.

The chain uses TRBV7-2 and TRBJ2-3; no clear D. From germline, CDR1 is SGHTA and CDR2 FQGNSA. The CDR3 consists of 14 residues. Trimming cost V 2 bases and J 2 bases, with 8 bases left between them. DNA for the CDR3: TGTGCCAGCAGCTTATCCAGAGACACAGATACGCAGTATTTT. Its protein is CASSLSRDTDTQYF.

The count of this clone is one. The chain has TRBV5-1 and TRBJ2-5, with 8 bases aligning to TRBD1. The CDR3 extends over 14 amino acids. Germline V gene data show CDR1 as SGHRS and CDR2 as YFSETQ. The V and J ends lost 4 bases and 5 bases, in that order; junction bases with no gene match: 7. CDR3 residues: CASSADRVHETQYF. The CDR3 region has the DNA TGCGCCAGCAGCGCGGACAGGGTCCACGAGACCCAGTACTTC.